A single sample is the source of the 23 T cell receptor beta chains below, sequenced in a study of shared clonotypes between healthy human individuals. TCRdb's copy holds only in-frame clones and misses some; the assay was immunoSEQ multiplex PCR. The top ten hold under 1.5% of the sample, which has about 1,800,000 clones, about 94% seen once. Only CD45RO-negative cells positively selected for CCR7 counted as naive CD8 cells, so terminally differentiated effector memory CD45RA+ cells were excluded. What was sequenced was naive CD8+ T cells sorted from blood. The receptors here all came from a man younger than 30 in good health.

V is TRBV13 and J is TRBJ2-2; D remains ambiguous. This CDR3 spans 14 amino acids. From germline, CDR1 is PRHDT and CDR2 FYEKMQ (reference sequence). Trimming shortened V by 2 bases and J by 3 bases, and 7 bases separated the two germline ends. The CDR3 region has the DNA TGTGCCAGCAGCTTAACCAGCTACACCGGGGAGCTGTTTTTT. Its translation: CASSLTSYTGELFF.

In the case of this clone: At the DNA level, this CDR3 is encoded by other sequences in the same sample as well. The gene calls are TRBV7-9 and TRBJ2-3, with 8 positions matching TRBD2. The V segment lost 5 bases and the J segment 0 bases; nucleotides outside the gene matches: 7. The CDR3 extends over 16 amino acids. CDR1 SEHNR and CDR2 FQNEAQ come from the germline V gene (reference sequence). In nucleotides, the CDR3 is TGTGCCAGCAGCCCCACTAGCGGTTCTAGCACAGATACGCAGTATTTT. Amino acids: CASSPTSGSSTDTQYF.

This chain connects TRBV14 to TRBJ2-7; D possibly corresponds to TRBD1 (6 bases). Trimming took off 4 bases at V and 6 bases at J, with 19 bases between the two ends. CDR3 length: 15 amino acids. CDR1 is SGHDN, CDR2 FVKESK, per germline. The CDR3 coding sequence is TGTGCCAGCAGCCTAACAGGGTTTAGAGGATTCGAGCAGTACTTC. It yields the protein CASSLTGFRGFEQYF.

This chain links TRBV28 with TRBJ2-7; TRBD1 might be the D (6 bases). Germline V lookup: CDR1 MDHEN, CDR2 SYDVKM. V was shortened by 5 bases and J by 0 bases, with 14 bases between the two germline ends. The CDR3 loop spans 15 amino acids. CDR3 coding DNA: TGTGCCAGCAGTAGGAACAGGGTGAGCTCCTACGAGCAGTACTTC. Translation gives CASSRNRVSSYEQYF.

The chain uses TRBV27 and TRBJ2-7, with 10 bases fitting TRBD2. J gave up 7 bases and V 1 base, and 7 bases lay outside the gene matches. The CDR3 loop spans 15 amino acids. Germline V gene data show CDR1 as MNHEY and CDR2 as SMNVEV (reference sequence). The CDR3 coding sequence is TGTGCCAGCAGTTTATGGGCTAGCGGGAGTGATGAGCAGTACTTC. Residues: CASSLWASGSDEQYF.

The chain recombines TRBV7-9 with TRBJ1-6; D is ambiguous. The CDR3 consists of 16 residues. V lost 5 bases and J 0 bases, leaving 11 bases between the germline ends. Germline lookup yields CDR1 SEHNR and CDR2 FQNEAQ (reference sequence). The CDR3 DNA reads as TGTGCCAGCAGCAGTAGCAAGAGCTCCTATAATTCACCCCTCCACTTT. The encoded protein is CASSSSKSSYNSPLHF.

This chain connects TRBV29-1 to TRBJ2-4, with a weak D call TRBD2 (5 bases). Germline V lookup: CDR1 SQVTM, CDR2 ANQGSEA. With 3 bases removed from V and 0 bases from J, the gap between germline ends came to 12 bases. The CDR3 covers 15 residues. CDR3 DNA: TGCAGCGTTGAGGATAGCGACATAGCCAAAAACATTCAGTACTTC. This codes for CSVEDSDIAKNIQYF.

Comments on this clone: Other DNA sequences within the sample encode an identical CDR3. The DNA for the CDR3 is TGCGCCAGCAGCTTGGACCCAGGGACTGGAAACACCATATATTTT. It specifies CASSLDPGTGNTIYF. This sequence joins TRBV5-1 and TRBJ1-3, with D maybe TRBD1 (5 bases). Germline V gene sequence: CDR1 SGHRS, CDR2 YFSETQ. This CDR3 has 15 residues. The V and J ends lost 0 bases and 2 bases respectively, with 9 bases between them. The full variable domain, its missing parts supplied by reference TRBV5-1 and TRBJ1-3, is KAGVTQTPRYLIKTRGQQVTLSCSPISGHRSVSWYQQTPGQGLQFLFEYFSETQRNKGNFPGRFSGRQFSNSRSEMNVSTLELGDSALYLCASSLDPGTGNTIYFGEGSWLTVV.

On this clone itself: The sample has other DNA sequences that encode this CDR3 too. This rearrangement joins TRBV28 to TRBJ2-7; TRBD1 or TRBD2 may be the D gene (5 bases each). The V gene lost 3 bases and the J gene lost 1 base, with 7 bases spanning the gap. CDR3 length equals 13 residues. Per the germline V gene, CDR1 is MDHEN and CDR2 is SYDVKM. The DNA for the CDR3 is TGTGCCAGCAGTTTTGGGGGATCCTACGAGCAGTACTTC. Residues: CASSFGGSYEQYF.

This chain connects TRBV5-1 to TRBJ1-2; the match to TRBD1 covers 7 bases. The length of the CDR3 is 14 residues. V shed 4 bases and J 6 bases; nucleotides not matched to a gene: 9. From germline, CDR1 is SGHRS and CDR2 YFSETQ. CDR3 residues: CASSQETGVHGYTF. The DNA for the CDR3 is TGCGCCAGCAGCCAAGAAACAGGGGTACATGGCTACACCTTC.

The CDR3 DNA is TGTGCCAGCAGCATCTCCCCTGCTAGCGGGAGGATCGCAGATACGCAGTATTTT. Its translation: CASSISPASGRIADTQYF. The chain links TRBV7-9 to TRBJ2-3; 11 positions agree with TRBD2. CDR1 and CDR2 from the germline V gene are SEHNR and FQNEAQ (reference sequence). The ends lost 5 bases at V and 4 bases at J; junction bases unmatched: 14. The length of the CDR3 is 18 residues.

This clone is a singleton in its sample. This CDR3 reads CASSLRGFQNYEQYF. CDR3 sequence (DNA): TGTGCCAGCAGCCTGAGGGGGTTTCAAAACTACGAGCAGTACTTC. This chain connects TRBV7-8 to TRBJ2-7; D perhaps matches TRBD1 (6 bases). This CDR3 contains 15 residues. Deletions cut 5 bases from V and 3 bases from J, with 17 bases between. Germline-derived CDR1 and CDR2 are SGHVS and FQNEAQ.

Note on this clone: The sample has other DNA sequences that encode this CDR3 too. This chain connects TRBV27 to TRBJ2-1; D gene uncertain. With 3 bases removed from V and 0 bases from J, the gap between germline ends came to 6 bases. The CDR3 covers 14 residues. Germline V lookup: CDR1 MNHEY, CDR2 SMNVEV (reference sequence). The CDR3 DNA reads as TGTGCCAGCAGTTTTGGTAGCTCCTACAATGAGCAGTTCTTC. Its translation: CASSFGSSYNEQFF.

V gene TRBV2 combines with J gene TRBJ1-5, with 7 bases matching TRBD1. Trimming removed 0 bases from V and 3 bases from J; junction bases left unmatched: 8. This CDR3 spans 17 amino acids. CDR1 and CDR2 (germline): SNHLY, FYNNEI. DNA of the CDR3: TGTGCCAGCAGTGAAGCAGGCCGTGGACAGGTCAATCAGCCCCAGCATTTT. Its protein product is CASSEAGRGQVNQPQHF.

The genes are TRBV4-1 and TRBJ2-7, with D possibly matching TRBD2 (6 bases). CDR1 and CDR2 (germline): MGHRA, YSYEKL. This CDR3 is 12 amino acids long. Between the trimmed V and J ends, which lost 0 bases and 7 bases, there was a span of 7 bases. CDR3 sequence: CASSQEGGEQYF. Here the CDR3 DNA reads TGCGCCAGCAGCCAAGAGGGGGGAGAGCAGTACTTC.

The chain joins TRBV5-6 to TRBJ2-7; 10 bases line up with TRBD1. J gave up 2 bases and V 0 bases, and 2 bases lay outside the gene matches. Per the germline V gene, CDR1 is SGHDT and CDR2 is YYEEEE. This CDR3 contains 15 residues. The CDR3 spells CASSLGDRGAYEQYF. In nucleotides, the CDR3 is TGTGCCAGCAGCTTGGGGGACAGGGGCGCCTACGAGCAGTACTTC.

The gene calls are TRBV28 and TRBJ1-4, with 7 bases matching TRBD1. With 6 bases clipped from V and 2 bases from J, the junction kept 3 bases outside the gene matches. The CDR3 is 14 amino acids. Germline loops: CDR1 MDHEN, CDR2 SYDVKM. The CDR3 region has the DNA TGTGCCAGCAGCTGGGACAGCACTAATGAAAAACTGTTTTTT. As protein: CASSWDSTNEKLFF.

This rearrangement joins TRBV5-4 to TRBJ1-2; D uncertain. CDR1 SGHNT and CDR2 YYREEE come from the germline V gene (reference sequence). The germline V and J ends were trimmed by 0 bases and 8 bases, with 11 bases remaining between them. The CDR3 has 13 amino acids. For the CDR3, the DNA is TGTGCCAGCAGCTTGGCGTCCCTGGGGGGCTACACCTTC. Encoded protein: CASSLASLGGYTF.

The chain is built from TRBV6-6 and TRBJ2-5; 9 bases fit TRBD1. In germline, CDR1 is MNHNY, CDR2 SVGAGI (reference sequence). The CDR3 is made up of 13 amino acids. Germline trimming cut 2 bases from V and 5 bases from J; bases unmatched to any gene: 0. This CDR3 is CASSYGTGETQYF. CDR3 bases: TGTGCCAGCAGTTACGGGACAGGGGAGACCCAGTACTTC.

As for this clone: Other DNA sequences in this specimen translate into the identical CDR3. The CDR3 reads CASSQRGGYNEQFF. The CDR3 coding sequence is TGCGCCAGCAGCCAAAGGGGGGGATACAATGAGCAGTTCTTC. The chain uses TRBV4-1 and TRBJ2-1, with TRBD2 as a possible D gene (7 bases). Deletions cut 2 bases from V and 4 bases from J, with 9 bases between. The germline V gene encodes CDR1 MGHRA and CDR2 YSYEKL. The CDR3 spans 14 residues.

The chain links TRBV11-3 to TRBJ1-1; 7 bases are a match to TRBD1. V lost 8 bases and J lost 3; bases outside the gene matches: 6. Germline V gives CDR1 SGHNT, CDR2 YENEEA. The CDR3 length is 13 residues. CDR3 sequence reads: CASGQGVHTEAFF. Here the CDR3 DNA reads TGTGCCAGCGGGCAGGGGGTCCACACTGAAGCTTTCTTT.

The rearrangement links TRBV7-2 to TRBJ1-5; 8 bases line up with TRBD1. There are 15 residues in the CDR3. Unmatched junction bases numbered 3, after V lost 0 bases and J lost 5 bases. Germline CDR1 SGHTA, CDR2 FQGNSA. The chain's CDR3 is CASSLAPGGDQPQHF. The CDR3, as DNA: TGTGCCAGCAGCTTAGCACCAGGGGGCGATCAGCCCCAGCATTTT.

The chain joins TRBV27 to TRBJ2-1; maybe TRBD2 (5 bases). The CDR3 is made up of 15 amino acids. Germline V gene sequence: CDR1 MNHEY, CDR2 SMNVEV (reference sequence). V gave up 1 base and J gave up 3 bases, with 10 bases separating them. The CDR3, as DNA: TGTGCCAGCAGTTTATTATTCGGGGTCTACAATGAGCAGTTCTTC. Translated: CASSLLFGVYNEQFF.